Listed here are 21 T cell receptor beta chains from one sample, sequenced in a study of long-term antiretroviral therapy in people with HIV. At survey level, the immunoSEQ assay was run in its v3.0 version. The protocol was immunoSEQ multiplex PCR, while the TCRdb copy is restricted to in-frame clones and leaves out a portion. The sample has fewer than 20,000 clones, roughly 80% seen once. The starting material was unsorted PBMCs, obtained 0.6 years after starting antiretroviral therapy. These receptors were taken from a woman between 18 and 29 years old with HIV.

The chain couples TRBV28 to TRBJ1-2; D is unresolved. Trimming left V 0 bases short and J 8 bases short, with 13 bases between. The germline gives CDR1 MDHEN, CDR2 SYDVKM. The CDR3 has 14 residues. CDR3 residues: CASSLWAKYRGYTF. The CDR3 region has the DNA TGTGCCAGCAGTTTATGGGCAAAATATAGGGGCTACACCTTC.

Note on this clone: A junction boundary mismatches the germline segment, possibly from a read error. V and J are TRBV7-2 and TRBJ1-4, with D hard to call. Germline V CDR1 and CDR2: SGHTA, FQGNSA. This CDR3 has 16 residues. In DNA form, the CDR3 reads TGTGCCAGCAGCTTAGGAACCGGCGCCTCGTATGAAAGACTGTTTTTT. This codes for CASSLGTGASYERLFF.

Within the sample, this clone is medium-sized (0.01 to 0.1%). This chain connects TRBV5-6 to TRBJ2-3; 10 bases line up with TRBD1. The CDR3 has 15 amino acids. Germline V gene sequence: CDR1 SGHDT, CDR2 YYEEEE. J lost 1 base, V lost 5 bases, and 4 bases had no gene match. As DNA, the CDR3 is TGTGCCAGCAGTTTCGGGACAGGGGGCACAGATACGCAGTATTTT. Its translation is CASSFGTGGTDTQYF.

This chain joins TRBV9 and TRBJ1-3; no firm D call. Trimming cost V 7 bases and J 5 bases, with 13 bases left between them. CDR1 and CDR2 from the germline V gene are SGDLS and YYNGEE. The CDR3 has 13 amino acids. The CDR3 here is CASRGEVRNTIYF. The CDR3 DNA follows: TGTGCCAGCCGTGGAGAGGTGCGAAACACCATATATTTT.

This chain joins TRBV5-4 and TRBJ2-3; TRBD1 agrees at 10 bases. Germline trimming cut 4 bases from V and 1 base from J; bases unmatched to any gene: 3. This CDR3 is 15 amino acids long. CDR1 is SGHNT, CDR2 YYREEE, per germline (reference sequence). The CDR3 region is CASSIGTGGTDTQYF. The CDR3 coding sequence is TGTGCCAGCAGCATAGGGACAGGGGGCACAGATACGCAGTATTTT.

The CDR3: CASSQEGDYLGQYF. In DNA form, the CDR3 reads TGCGCCAGCAGCCAAGAGGGGGACTACCTCGGGCAGTACTTC. This sequence joins TRBV4-1 and TRBJ2-7, with 7 bases lining up with TRBD2. This CDR3 has 14 residues. J lost 9 bases, V lost 0 bases, and 8 bases had no gene match. The germline V gene has CDR1 MGHRA and CDR2 YSYEKL.

The V and J genes are TRBV9 and TRBJ1-1; a weak D match, TRBD1 (5 bases). This CDR3 spans 15 amino acids. V was pared by 4 bases and J by 1 base, with 14 bases between. From germline, CDR1 is SGDLS and CDR2 YYNGEE. CDR3 residues: CASSPTGTENTEAFF. In nucleotides, the CDR3 is TGTGCCAGCAGCCCCACAGGAACGGAGAACACTGAAGCTTTCTTT.

This chain joins TRBV11-2 and TRBJ1-2; TRBD1 matches 10 bases. The J segment lost 7 bases and the V segment lost 5 bases, leaving 10 bases of the junction unmatched. CDR1 and CDR2 from the germline V gene are SGHAT and FQNNGV. The CDR3 contains 15 residues. The CDR3 DNA sequence: TGTGCCAGCAGCGTAGGACAGGGGGAATTGAGTGGCTACACCTTC. It translates to CASSVGQGELSGYTF.

The chain combines TRBV9 with TRBJ1-1; D gene uncertain. The CDR3 consists of 13 residues. Per the germline V gene, CDR1 is SGDLS and CDR2 is YYNGEE. V was clipped by 0 bases and J by 1 base, with 4 bases between them. The chain's CDR3 is CASSVGANTEAFF. The CDR3 DNA reads as TGTGCCAGCAGCGTAGGGGCGAACACTGAAGCTTTCTTT. The whole variable domain, remainder taken from reference TRBV9 and TRBJ1-1, is DSGVTQTPKHLITATGQRVTLRCSPRSGDLSVYWYQQSLDQGLQFLIQYYNGEERAKGNILERFSAQQFPDLHSELNLSSLELGDSALYFCASSVGANTEAFFGQGTRLTVV.

J is TRBJ2-5 and V is TRBV6-6; TRBD1 is a possible D gene (5 bases). The length of the CDR3 is 13 residues. V lost 5 bases, J lost 3 bases, and 10 bases lay in between. Germline V gene data show CDR1 as MNHNY and CDR2 as SVGAGI (reference sequence). In DNA, the CDR3 is TGTGCCAGCAGTACGCCGACAGAAGAGACCCAGTACTTC. Amino acids: CASSTPTEETQYF.

V and J are TRBV6-1 and TRBJ2-3; the D call may be TRBD1 or TRBD2 (5 bases each). Germline lookup yields CDR1 MNHNS and CDR2 SASEGT. This CDR3 spans 14 amino acids. Between the trimmed V and J ends, which lost 8 bases and 3 bases, there was a span of 15 bases. DNA for the CDR3: TGTGCCAGCGAGAGGGGCCATGAGACAGATACGCAGTATTTT. Protein sequence: CASERGHETDTQYF.

The V and J genes are TRBV28 and TRBJ1-1, with 7 bases lining up with TRBD1. Trimming cost V 5 bases and J 1 base; bases outside gene matches: 7. Per the germline V gene, CDR1 is MDHEN and CDR2 is SYDVKM. This CDR3 is 15 amino acids long. DNA for the CDR3: TGTGCCAGCAGTCCGAGGGGGCGTACGAACACTGAAGCTTTCTTT. This codes for CASSPRGRTNTEAFF.

The rearrangement links TRBV25-1 to TRBJ1-5; D possibly corresponds to TRBD1 (5 bases). V lost 6 bases and J lost 7, with 22 bases in between. CDR3 length equals 16 residues. The V gene's germline CDR1 is MGHDK and CDR2 SYGVNS. CDR3 in amino acids: CASRIRGKGWRQPQHF. DNA for the CDR3: TGTGCCAGCAGGATACGGGGGAAGGGTTGGCGGCAGCCCCAGCATTTT. The full variable domain, its missing parts supplied by reference TRBV25-1 and TRBJ1-5, is EADIYQTPRYLVIGTGKKITLECSQTMGHDKMYWYQQDPGMELHLIHYSYGVNSTEKGDLSSESTVSRIRTEHFPLTLESARPSHTSQYLCASRIRGKGWRQPQHFGDGTRLSIL.

V is TRBV27 and J is TRBJ2-1; 8 bases map to TRBD2. The germline CDR1 and CDR2 sequences are MNHEY and SMNVEV (reference sequence). The length of the CDR3 is 15 residues. V was pared by 2 bases and J by 7 bases, with 7 bases of the junction left unmatched. As DNA, the CDR3 is TGTGCCAGCAGTTTAACGGGAGGGCCCCAGAATGAGCAGTTCTTC. Residues: CASSLTGGPQNEQFF.

The chain carries TRBV7-9 and TRBJ1-1; no reliable D call. The V end lost 5 bases, the J end lost 1 base, and 14 bases lay between the germline ends. Germline lookup yields CDR1 SEHNR and CDR2 FQNEAQ (reference sequence). There are 15 residues in the CDR3. The CDR3 DNA is TGTGCCAGCAGCCAAGAGAGACACCCGAACACTGAAGCTTTCTTT. This sequence encodes CASSQERHPNTEAFF.

The gene calls are TRBV10-3 and TRBJ2-3; D is possibly TRBD1 or TRBD2 (5 bases each). In germline, CDR1 is ENHRY, CDR2 SYGVKD. The CDR3 runs to 15 residues. Trimming cost V 7 bases and J 5 bases, with 19 bases left between them. This CDR3 is CAITWAPGRRDTQYF. The DNA for the CDR3 is TGTGCCATCACCTGGGCCCCGGGACGGAGAGATACGCAGTATTTT.

The sample holds a few counts of this clone. The chain carries TRBV11-3 and TRBJ2-5; TRBD2 aligns across 7 bases. J gave up 12 bases and V 5 bases, and 12 bases lay outside the gene matches. CDR3 length: 13 amino acids. CDR1 is SGHNT, CDR2 YENEEA, per germline. CDR3 DNA: TGTGCCAGCAGCCGCGCGGGGGATGACATTAAGTACTTC. It encodes CASSRAGDDIKYF.

The genes are TRBV10-1 and TRBJ2-7; D is unresolved. The germline V and J ends were trimmed by 6 bases and 5 bases, with 17 bases remaining between them. The CDR3 spans 14 residues. CDR1 WNHNN and CDR2 SYGVQD come from the germline V gene (reference sequence). In nucleotides, the CDR3 is TGCGCCAGCAGCAGATCCGGGCCCCACAACGAGCAGTACTTC. The encoded protein is CASSRSGPHNEQYF.

The genes are TRBV30 and TRBJ2-1, with 11 bases identical to TRBD2. The length of the CDR3 is 18 residues. Germline V gives CDR1 GTSNPN, CDR2 SVGIG (reference sequence). V gave up 4 bases and J gave up 2 bases; unmatched junction bases: 13. This chain's CDR3 is CAWTPPLMTSGAYNEQFF. The DNA for the CDR3 is TGTGCCTGGACCCCACCCCTAATGACTAGCGGGGCCTACAATGAGCAGTTCTTC.

This clone was counted a single time. The rearrangement joins TRBV6-5 to TRBJ1-6; D is uncertain. The CDR3 contains 13 residues. From germline, CDR1 is MNHEY and CDR2 SVGAGI. The V and J ends lost 2 bases and 14 bases respectively, with 13 bases between them. The DNA for the CDR3 is TGTGCCAGCAGTTACCTAAATAAGATGGCCCTCCACTTT. This encodes CASSYLNKMALHF.

The rearrangement uses TRBV6-5 and TRBJ2-3; TRBD1 might be the D (5 bases). The germline V gene has CDR1 MNHEY and CDR2 SVGAGI. CDR3 length: 13 residues. V lost 11 bases to trimming and J lost 3 bases, with 15 bases between them. The CDR3 DNA is TGTGCCGCGGCGGTGCCAGGGACAGATACGCAGTATTTT. Translating gives CAAAVPGTDTQYF.